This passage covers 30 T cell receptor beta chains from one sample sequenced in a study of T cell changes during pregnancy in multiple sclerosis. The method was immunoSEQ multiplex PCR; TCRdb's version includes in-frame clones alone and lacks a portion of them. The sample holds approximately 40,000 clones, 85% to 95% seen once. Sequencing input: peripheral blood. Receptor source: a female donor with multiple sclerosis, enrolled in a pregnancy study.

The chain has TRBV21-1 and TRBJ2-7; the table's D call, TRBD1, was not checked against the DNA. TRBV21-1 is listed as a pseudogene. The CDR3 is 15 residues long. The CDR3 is CASSKAPGVFHEQYF. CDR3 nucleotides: TGTGCCAGCAGCAAAGCGCCAGGGGTATTCCACGAGCAGTACTTC.

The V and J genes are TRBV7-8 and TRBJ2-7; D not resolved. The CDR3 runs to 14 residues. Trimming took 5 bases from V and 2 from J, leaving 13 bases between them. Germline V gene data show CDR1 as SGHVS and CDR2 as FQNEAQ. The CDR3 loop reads CASSPQKVPYEQYF. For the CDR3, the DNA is TGTGCCAGCAGCCCCCAGAAGGTCCCCTACGAGCAGTACTTC.

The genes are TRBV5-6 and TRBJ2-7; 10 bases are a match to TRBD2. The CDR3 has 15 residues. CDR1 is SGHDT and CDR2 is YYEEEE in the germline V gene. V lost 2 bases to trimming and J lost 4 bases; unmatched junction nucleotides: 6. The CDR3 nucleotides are TGTGCCAGCAGCTTAGGACTAGCGGAATTGTACGAGCAGTACTTC. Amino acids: CASSLGLAELYEQYF. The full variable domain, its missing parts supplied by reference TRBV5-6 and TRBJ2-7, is DAGVTQSPTHLIKTRGQQVTLRCSPKSGHDTVSWYQQALGQGPQFIFQYYEEEERQRGNFPDRFSGHQFPNYSSELNVNALLLGDSALYLCASSLGLAELYEQYFGPGTRLTVT.

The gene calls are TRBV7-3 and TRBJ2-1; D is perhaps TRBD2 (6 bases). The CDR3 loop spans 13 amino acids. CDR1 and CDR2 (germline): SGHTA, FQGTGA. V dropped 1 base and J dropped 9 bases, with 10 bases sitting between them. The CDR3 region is CASSLKLAGEQFF. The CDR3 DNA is TGTGCCAGCAGCTTAAAACTAGCTGGTGAGCAGTTCTTC. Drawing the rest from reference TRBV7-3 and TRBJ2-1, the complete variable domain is GAGVSQTPSNKVTEKGKYVELRCDPISGHTALYWYRQSLGQGPEFLIYFQGTGAADDSGLPNDRFFAVRPEGSVSTLKIQRTERGDSAVYLCASSLKLAGEQFFGPGTRLTVL.

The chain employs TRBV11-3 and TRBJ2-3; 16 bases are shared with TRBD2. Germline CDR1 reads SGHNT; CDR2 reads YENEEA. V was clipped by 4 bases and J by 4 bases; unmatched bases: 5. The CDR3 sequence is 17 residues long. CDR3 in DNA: TGTGCCAGCAGCTCCGGGACTAGCGGGAGGGCCCCAGATACGCAGTATTTT. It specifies CASSSGTSGRAPDTQYF.

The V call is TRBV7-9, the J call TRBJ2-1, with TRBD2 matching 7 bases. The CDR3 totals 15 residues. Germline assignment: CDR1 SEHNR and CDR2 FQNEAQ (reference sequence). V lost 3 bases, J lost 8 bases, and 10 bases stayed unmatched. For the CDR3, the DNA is TGTGCCAGCAGCTTTGGAGGGAGGGGCGTCGATGAGCAGTTCTTC. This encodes CASSFGGRGVDEQFF.

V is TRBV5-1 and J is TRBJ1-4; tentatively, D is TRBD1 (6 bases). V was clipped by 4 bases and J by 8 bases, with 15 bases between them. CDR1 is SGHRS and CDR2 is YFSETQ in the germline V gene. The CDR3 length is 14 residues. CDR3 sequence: CASSPIEGGEKLFF. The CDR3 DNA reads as TGCGCCAGCAGCCCGATAGAGGGGGGCGAAAAACTGTTTTTT.

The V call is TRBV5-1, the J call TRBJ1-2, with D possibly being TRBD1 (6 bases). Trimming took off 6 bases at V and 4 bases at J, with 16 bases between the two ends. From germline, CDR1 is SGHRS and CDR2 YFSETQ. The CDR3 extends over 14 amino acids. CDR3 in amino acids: CASKETGSTYGYTF. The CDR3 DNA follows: TGCGCCAGCAAAGAGACAGGTTCCACCTATGGCTACACCTTC.

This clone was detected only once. In DNA, the CDR3 is TGTGCCAGCAACCCTGATGACCCCACTGGGGTGGCGCAGTATTTT. Its translation is CASNPDDPTGVAQYF. V and J are TRBV28 and TRBJ2-3; D is uncertain. CDR3 length: 15 amino acids. Trimming shortened V by 7 bases and J by 10 bases, and 24 bases separated the two germline ends. Germline V lookup: CDR1 MDHEN, CDR2 SYDVKM.

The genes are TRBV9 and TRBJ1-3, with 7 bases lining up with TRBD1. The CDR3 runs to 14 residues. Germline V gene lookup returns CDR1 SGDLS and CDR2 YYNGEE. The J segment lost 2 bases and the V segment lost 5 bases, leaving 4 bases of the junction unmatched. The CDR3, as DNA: TGTGCCAGCAGATCGGACAGGCCTGGAAACACCATATATTTT. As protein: CASRSDRPGNTIYF.

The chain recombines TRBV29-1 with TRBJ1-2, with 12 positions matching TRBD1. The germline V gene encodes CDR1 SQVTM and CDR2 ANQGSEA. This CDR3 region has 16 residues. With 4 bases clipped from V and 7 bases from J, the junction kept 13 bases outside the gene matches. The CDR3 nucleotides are TGCAGCGTTGTGGGACAGGGGGCGACTACGTCCTCTGGCTACACCTTC. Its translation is CSVVGQGATTSSGYTF.

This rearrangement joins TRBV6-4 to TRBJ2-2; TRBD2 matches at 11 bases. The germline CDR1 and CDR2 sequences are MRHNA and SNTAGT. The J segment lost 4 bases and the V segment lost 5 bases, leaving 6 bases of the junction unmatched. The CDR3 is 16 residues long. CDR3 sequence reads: CASSTLAGGVTGELFF. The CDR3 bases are TGTGCCAGCAGTACCCTAGCGGGAGGAGTCACCGGGGAGCTGTTTTTT.

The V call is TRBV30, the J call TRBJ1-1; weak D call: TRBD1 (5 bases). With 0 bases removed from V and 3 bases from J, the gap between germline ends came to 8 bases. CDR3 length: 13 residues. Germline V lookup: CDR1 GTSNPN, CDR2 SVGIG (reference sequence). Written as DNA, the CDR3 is TGTGCCTGGAGTGTCCGGGGGGACACTGAAGCTTTCTTT. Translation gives CAWSVRGDTEAFF.

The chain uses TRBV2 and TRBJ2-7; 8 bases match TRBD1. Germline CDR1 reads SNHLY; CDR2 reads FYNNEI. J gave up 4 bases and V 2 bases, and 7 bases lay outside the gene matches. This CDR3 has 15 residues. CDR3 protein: CASSELTGGPYEQYF. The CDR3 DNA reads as TGTGCCAGCAGTGAATTAACAGGGGGTCCTTACGAGCAGTACTTC.

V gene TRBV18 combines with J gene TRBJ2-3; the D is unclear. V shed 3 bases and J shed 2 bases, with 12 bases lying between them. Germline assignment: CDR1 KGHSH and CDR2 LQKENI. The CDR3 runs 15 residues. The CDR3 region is CASSPYAGDTDTQYF. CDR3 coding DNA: TGTGCCAGCTCACCGTACGCCGGTGACACAGATACGCAGTATTTT.

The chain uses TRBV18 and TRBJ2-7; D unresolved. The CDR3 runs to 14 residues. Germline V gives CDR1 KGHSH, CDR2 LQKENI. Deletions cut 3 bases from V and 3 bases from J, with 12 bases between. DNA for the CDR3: TGTGCCAGCTCACCCCGGGCCCCGGGCTACGAGCAGTACTTC. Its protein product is CASSPRAPGYEQYF.

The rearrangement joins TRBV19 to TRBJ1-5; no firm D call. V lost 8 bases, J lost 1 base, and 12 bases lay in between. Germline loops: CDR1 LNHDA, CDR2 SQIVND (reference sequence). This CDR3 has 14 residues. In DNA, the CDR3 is TGTGCCAGTTACTTGACGGGGAGCAATCAGCCCCAGCATTTT. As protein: CASYLTGSNQPQHF.

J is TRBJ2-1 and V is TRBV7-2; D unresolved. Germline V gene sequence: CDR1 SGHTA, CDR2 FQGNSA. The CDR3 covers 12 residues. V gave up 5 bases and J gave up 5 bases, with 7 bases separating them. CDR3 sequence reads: CASSPEHNEQFF. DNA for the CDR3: TGTGCCAGCAGCCCCGAACACAATGAGCAGTTCTTC. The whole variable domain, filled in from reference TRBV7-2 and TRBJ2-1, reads GAGVSQSPSNKVTEKGKDVELRCDPISGHTALYWYRQSLGQGLEFLIYFQGNSAPDKSGLPSDRFSAERTGGSVSTLTIQRTQQEDSAVYLCASSPEHNEQFFGPGTRLTVL.

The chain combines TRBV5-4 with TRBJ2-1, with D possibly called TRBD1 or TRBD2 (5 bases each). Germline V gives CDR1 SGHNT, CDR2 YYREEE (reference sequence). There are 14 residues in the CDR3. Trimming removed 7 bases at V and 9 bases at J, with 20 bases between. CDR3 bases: TGTGCCAGCGCGCTTGTAGGGGCTGAGGGTGAGCAGTTCTTC. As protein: CASALVGAEGEQFF.

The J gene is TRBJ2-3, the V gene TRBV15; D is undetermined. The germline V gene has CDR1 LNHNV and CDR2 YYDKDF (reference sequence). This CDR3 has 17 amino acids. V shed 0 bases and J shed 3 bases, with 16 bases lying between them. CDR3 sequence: CATSRDIQRPITDTQYF. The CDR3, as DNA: TGTGCCACCAGCAGAGATATACAGCGACCTATAACAGATACGCAGTATTTT. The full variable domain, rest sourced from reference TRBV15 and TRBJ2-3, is DAMVIQNPRYQVTQFGKPVTLSCSQTLNHNVMYWYQQKSSQAPKLLFHYYDKDFNNEADTPDNFQSRRPNTSFCFLDIRSPGLGDTAMYLCATSRDIQRPITDTQYFGPGTRLTVL.

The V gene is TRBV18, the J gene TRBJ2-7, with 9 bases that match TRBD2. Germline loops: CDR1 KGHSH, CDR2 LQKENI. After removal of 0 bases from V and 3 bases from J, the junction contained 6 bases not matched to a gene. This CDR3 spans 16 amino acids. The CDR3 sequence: CASSPPQLAGIYEQYF. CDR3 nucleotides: TGTGCCAGCTCACCACCGCAACTAGCGGGTATCTACGAGCAGTACTTC.

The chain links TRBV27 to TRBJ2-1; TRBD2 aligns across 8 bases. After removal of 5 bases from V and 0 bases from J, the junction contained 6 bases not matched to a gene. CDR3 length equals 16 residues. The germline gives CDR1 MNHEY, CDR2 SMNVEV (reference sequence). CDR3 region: CASSPELADSYNEQFF. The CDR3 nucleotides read TGTGCCAGCAGTCCAGAACTAGCGGACTCCTACAATGAGCAGTTCTTC.

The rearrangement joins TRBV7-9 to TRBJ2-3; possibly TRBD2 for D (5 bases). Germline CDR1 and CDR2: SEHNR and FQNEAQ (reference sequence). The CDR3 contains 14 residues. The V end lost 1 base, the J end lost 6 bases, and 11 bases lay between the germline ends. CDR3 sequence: CASSLDGSADTQYF. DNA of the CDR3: TGTGCCAGCAGCTTAGATGGTAGCGCGGATACGCAGTATTTT.

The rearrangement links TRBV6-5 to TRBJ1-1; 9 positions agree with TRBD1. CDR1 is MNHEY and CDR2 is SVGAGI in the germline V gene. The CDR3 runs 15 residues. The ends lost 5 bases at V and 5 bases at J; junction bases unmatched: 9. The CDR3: CASSRRTGAMTEAFF. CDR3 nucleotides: TGTGCCAGCAGTCGACGGACAGGGGCGATGACTGAAGCTTTCTTT.

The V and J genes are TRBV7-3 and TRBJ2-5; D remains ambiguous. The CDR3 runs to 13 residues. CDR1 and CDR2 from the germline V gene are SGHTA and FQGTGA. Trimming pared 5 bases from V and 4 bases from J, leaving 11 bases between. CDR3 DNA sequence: TGTGCCAGCAGCAGGGTTAGGGCAGAGACCCAGTACTTC. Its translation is CASSRVRAETQYF.

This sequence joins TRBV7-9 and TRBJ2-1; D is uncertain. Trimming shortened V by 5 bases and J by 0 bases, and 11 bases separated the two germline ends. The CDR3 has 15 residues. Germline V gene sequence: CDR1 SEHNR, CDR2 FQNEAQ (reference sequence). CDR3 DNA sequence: TGTGCCAGCAGCCGCGCGTTGAGCTCCTACAATGAGCAGTTCTTC. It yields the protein CASSRALSSYNEQFF.

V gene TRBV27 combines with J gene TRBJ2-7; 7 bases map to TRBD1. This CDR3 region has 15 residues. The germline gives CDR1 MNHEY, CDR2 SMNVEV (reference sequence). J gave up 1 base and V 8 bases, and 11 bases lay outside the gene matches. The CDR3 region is CASALTGIGSYEQYF. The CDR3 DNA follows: TGTGCCAGCGCGTTGACAGGGATAGGATCCTACGAGCAGTACTTC.

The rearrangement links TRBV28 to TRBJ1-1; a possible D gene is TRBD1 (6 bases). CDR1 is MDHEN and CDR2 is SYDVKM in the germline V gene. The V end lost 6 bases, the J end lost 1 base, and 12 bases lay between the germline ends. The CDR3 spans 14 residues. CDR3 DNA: TGTGCCAGCAGCCCTCCGGGGGCGAACACTGAAGCTTTCTTT. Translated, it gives CASSPPGANTEAFF. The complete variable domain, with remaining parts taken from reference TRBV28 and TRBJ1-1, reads DVKVTQSSRYLVKRTGEKVFLECVQDMDHENMFWYRQDPGLGLRLIYFSYDVKMKEKGDIPEGYSVSREKKERFSLILESASTNQTSMYLCASSPPGANTEAFFGQGTRLTVV.

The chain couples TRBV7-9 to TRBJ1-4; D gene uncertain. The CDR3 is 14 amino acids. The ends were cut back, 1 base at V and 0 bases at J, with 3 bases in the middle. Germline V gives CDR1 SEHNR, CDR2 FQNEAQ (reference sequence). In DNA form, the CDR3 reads TGTGCCAGCAGCTTAGGTTCAACTAATGAAAAACTGTTTTTT. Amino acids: CASSLGSTNEKLFF. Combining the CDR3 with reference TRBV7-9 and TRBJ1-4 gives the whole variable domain DTGVSQNPRHKITKRGQNVTFRCDPISEHNRLYWYRQTLGQGPEFLTYFQNEAQLEKSRLLSDRFSAERPKGSFSTLEIQRTEQGDSAMYLCASSLGSTNEKLFFGSGTQLSVL.

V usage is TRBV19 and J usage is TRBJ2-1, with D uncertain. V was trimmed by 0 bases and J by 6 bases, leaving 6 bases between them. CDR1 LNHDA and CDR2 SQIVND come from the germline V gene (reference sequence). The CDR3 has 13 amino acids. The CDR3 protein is CASSIERPNEQFF. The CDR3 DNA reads TGTGCCAGTAGTATAGAGCGTCCCAATGAGCAGTTCTTC.